A selection of T cell receptor beta chains follows, all from one sample in a study of T cell responses to AZD1222 COVID-19 vaccine. The protocol was immunoSEQ multiplex PCR, while the TCRdb copy is restricted to in-frame clones and leaves out a portion. The sample records approximately 120,000 clones, over 70% being singletons. Material: peripheral blood, obtained on day 0 of AZD1222 vaccination. These receptors were taken from an adult in good health. Each CDR3 is given with its conserved first and last residue. Each record gives: CDR3 length, clone size, D gene, J gene, V gene, CDR3 protein, CDR3 DNA. The D gene is left open where the match is weak. The size field is filled for only some rows; it gives once, few, many or a size class.

18 - - TRBJ2-4 TRBV7-8 CASSLRVRGAIAKNIQYF TGTGCCAGCAGCCTTAGGGTCCGGGGGGCCATAGCCAAAAACATTCAGTACTTC
15 - - TRBJ2-7 TRBV4-1 CASSQNRQNSYEQYF TGCGCCAGCAGCCAGAATCGACAGAACTCCTACGAGCAGTACTTC
14 - TRBD2 TRBJ2-7 TRBV7-2 CASGAGPAAYEQYF TGTGCCAGCGGAGCGGGGCCCGCGGCCTACGAGCAGTACTTC
15 - TRBD1 TRBJ1-2 TRBV19 CATRDRGFNNYGYTF TGTGCCACCCGGGACAGGGGGTTTAATAACTATGGCTACACCTTC
12 - - TRBJ1-5 TRBV11-2 CASSLEFGPQHF TGTGCCAGCAGCTTAGAGTTCGGGCCCCAGCATTTT
16 - TRBD1 TRBJ1-3 TRBV5-4 CATSPPGQGSGNTIYF TGTGCCACCAGCCCCCCGGGACAGGGATCTGGAAACACCATATATTTT
14 few TRBD1 TRBJ1-2 TRBV9 CASSGRQGAYGYTF TGTGCCAGCAGCGGCCGACAGGGGGCCTATGGCTACACCTTC
14 once - TRBJ1-2 TRBV27 CASRAVTGTYGYTF TGTGCCAGCAGAGCAGTAACAGGGACCTATGGCTACACCTTC
15 few - TRBJ1-2 TRBV5-1 CASSQDRTTFGGYTF TGCGCCAGCAGCCAAGACAGGACGACCTTCGGCGGCTACACCTTC
13 - - TRBJ2-1 TRBV25-1 CASSEKSYNEQFF TGTGCCAGCAGTGAAAAATCCTACAATGAGCAGTTCTTC
12 - - TRBJ2-1 TRBV12-3/TRBV12-4 CASSLASNEQFF TGTGCCAGCAGTTTAGCCAGCAATGAGCAGTTCTTC
15 - - TRBJ2-1 TRBV7-2 CASSLMTSSYNEQFF TGTGCCAGCAGCTTAATGACTAGCTCCTACAATGAGCAGTTCTTC
13 - - TRBJ2-2 TRBV6-5 CASRAGNTGELFF TGTGCCAGCAGGGCAGGGAACACCGGGGAGCTGTTTTTT
14 - - TRBJ1-2 TRBV2 CASSEEPEIYGYTF TGTGCCAGCAGTGAAGAGCCGGAGATCTATGGCTACACCTTC
14 - TRBD1 TRBJ2-5 TRBV7-9 CASSRDSFQETQYF TGTGCCAGCAGCCGGGACAGTTTCCAAGAGACCCAGTACTTC
17 - - TRBJ1-4 TRBV10-3 CAISESRGVRTNEKLFF TGTGCCATCAGTGAGTCGCGAGGGGTGAGAACTAATGAAAAACTGTTTTTT
17 - - TRBJ2-1 TRBV29-1 CSVENRGGSSSYNEQFF TGCAGCGTTGAAAATCGGGGCGGTTCCAGCTCCTACAATGAGCAGTTCTTC
15 - - TRBJ2-5 TRBV15 CATSRNTGFQETQYF TGTGCCACCAGCAGAAACACAGGGTTCCAAGAGACCCAGTACTTC